This is a list of T cell receptor beta chains from one sample in a study of T cells in localized non-small cell lung cancer. Measured with immunoSEQ multiplex PCR; TCRdb has only the in-frame clones, and not every one. The sample records about 60,000 clones, roughly nine tenths being singletons. Sequencing was performed on peripheral blood, taken before any cancer treatment. Receptors were obtained from a woman aged 40-69 years with stage I lung adenocarcinoma. Each CDR3 is given with its conserved first and last residue. The D gene is left open where the match is weak. Size values are once, few and many counts, or a class for expanded clones, and some rows have none.

V	J	size	D	DNA	CDR3
TRBV5-1	TRBJ1-2	-	-	TGCGCCAGCAGCCATCAGGGTGGGGGTAACTATGGCTACACCTTC	CASSHQGGGNYGYTF
TRBV9	TRBJ1-4	-	-	TGTGCCAGCAGCGGTGACGGGAATGAAAAACTGTTTTTT	CASSGDGNEKLFF
TRBV29-1	TRBJ2-7	-	-	TGCAGCGTTGAGGTCGGCCCTCGGGGCTACGAGCAGTACTTC	CSVEVGPRGYEQYF
TRBV27	TRBJ2-3	-	TRBD1	TGTGCCAGCAGTCGCCGTAGGGGACAGGGTGGGGACTGGCGCACAGATACGCAGTATTTT	CASSRRRGQGGDWRTDTQYF
TRBV6-5	TRBJ2-6	-	-	TGTGCCAGCAGGGACGGGCGGGCCAACGTCCTGACTTTC	CASRDGRANVLTF
TRBV10-1	TRBJ1-2	-	-	TGCGCCAGCAGTTTGGACGGGAACTATGGCTACACCTTC	CASSLDGNYGYTF
TRBV5-6	TRBJ1-3	-	-	TGTGCCAGCAGCAGACGACAGGACCCTTCTGGAAACACCATATATTTT	CASSRRQDPSGNTIYF
TRBV2	TRBJ2-3	-	-	TGTGCCAGCAGTGTTTTTTTCCTATTTAGGCAGCGGACCACAGATACGCAGTATTTT	CASSVFFLFRQRTTDTQYF
TRBV7-8	TRBJ1-2	-	TRBD1	TGTGCCAGCAGCGCCACAGACAGGGACGTTGGGGGCTACACCTTC	CASSATDRDVGGYTF
TRBV6-6	TRBJ2-2	-	-	TGTGCCAGCAGGAATGGACAGAACACCGGGGAGCTGTTTTTT	CASRNGQNTGELFF
TRBV11-3	TRBJ2-1	-	TRBD2	TGTGCCAGCAGCTTAGGAATAGCGGGGCATGAGCAGTTCTTC	CASSLGIAGHEQFF
TRBV4-1	TRBJ2-7	-	-	TGCGCCAGCAGCCAAGCCACGGAGGGACTTTCCTACGAGCAGTACTTC	CASSQATEGLSYEQYF
TRBV19	TRBJ2-4	-	-	TGTGCCAGTAGTCCCCTGATTACCGACAAAAACATTCAGTACTTC	CASSPLITDKNIQYF
TRBV7-3	TRBJ2-1	-	TRBD2	TGTGCCAGCAGCTTAGGGCGGGGTAGCGGGGCTTACAATGAGCAGTTCTTC	CASSLGRGSGAYNEQFF
TRBV10-3	TRBJ1-1	-	-	TGTGCCATCAGTGAGTCGGAAGGGAGGACTGAAGCTTTCTTT	CAISESEGRTEAFF
TRBV4-2	TRBJ2-1	-	TRBD1	TGTGCCAGCAGCCAAGGGACAGGGACAAATGAGCAGTTCTTC	CASSQGTGTNEQFF
TRBV9	TRBJ1-6	few	-	TGTGCCAGCAGCGTAGCAGGGGAGGAAAATTCACCCCTCCACTTT	CASSVAGEENSPLHF
TRBV7-2	TRBJ2-1	-	TRBD2	TGTGCCAGCAGCTTAAGACGGGGGACTAGCGGAAATGAGCAGTTCTTC	CASSLRRGTSGNEQFF
TRBV19	TRBJ2-5	-	-	TGTGCCAGTAGTAAACTAGGAGCTGAGACCCAGTACTTC	CASSKLGAETQYF
TRBV19	TRBJ2-2	-	-	TGTGCCAGTAGTGAATTTAGGGTAACCGGGGAGCTGTTTTTT	CASSEFRVTGELFF
TRBV5-1	TRBJ1-1	-	-	TGCGCCAGCAGCTTGGGGCGGACGAACACTGAAGCTTTCTTT	CASSLGRTNTEAFF
TRBV7-3	TRBJ2-1	-	-	TGTGCCAGCAGCCCAACACAGATTTCCTACAATGAGCAGTTCTTC	CASSPTQISYNEQFF
TRBV18	TRBJ2-5	-	TRBD1	TGTGCCAGCTCAACCGCACGGGACAGCAAACAAGAGACCCAGTACTTC	CASSTARDSKQETQYF
TRBV19	TRBJ1-1	-	TRBD1	TGTGCCAGTAGGACCGGGACAGGGTCGGCGTATACTGAAGCTTTCTTT	CASRTGTGSAYTEAFF
TRBV27	TRBJ1-6	-	-	TGTGCCAGCAGCAGGGGAGGGCCGTTTCCCCTCCACTTT	CASSRGGPFPLHF
TRBV5-1	TRBJ2-7	-	-	TGCGCCAGCAGCTTGGATCCGGTCTACGAGCAGTACTTC	CASSLDPVYEQYF
TRBV9	TRBJ1-2	-	TRBD1	TGTGCCAGCAGCGCCGCTCGAGGGGGACAGAACTATGGCTACACCTTC	CASSAARGGQNYGYTF
TRBV28	TRBJ2-7	-	-	TGTGCCAGCAGTCGCAGCAGCACCTACGAGCAGTACTTC	CASSRSSTYEQYF
TRBV7-8	TRBJ1-1	-	-	TGTGCCAGCAGCTTATCCCGGGGGCGAATGAACACTGAAGCTTTCTTT	CASSLSRGRMNTEAFF
TRBV7-8	TRBJ1-5	-	-	TGTGCCAGCAGCTTAGAGTTCGATCACATTGGGCAGCCCCAGCATTTT	CASSLEFDHIGQPQHF
TRBV28	TRBJ2-1	-	-	TGTACCAGCAGTCCCTACAGGGAACATGAGCAGTTCTTC	CTSSPYREHEQFF
TRBV6-1	TRBJ1-1	-	-	TGTGCCAGCACCTACACTTTGGGGGGGAACACTGAAGCTTTCTTT	CASTYTLGGNTEAFF
TRBV19	TRBJ1-5	-	TRBD1	TGTGCCAGTAGTCCTAGGGGACAGGGAGAGAATCAGCCCCAGCATTTT	CASSPRGQGENQPQHF
TRBV7-2	TRBJ1-6	-	-	TGTGCCAGCAGCCCCAAAAGGCGGGATTTTAATTCACCCCTCCACTTT	CASSPKRRDFNSPLHF
TRBV2	TRBJ2-7	once	-	TGTGCCAGCAGTCCAACCTACGAGCAGTACTTC	CASSPTYEQYF
TRBV18	TRBJ2-7	-	-	TGTGCCAGCTCACCACTGCCGGTCTACGAGCAGTACTTC	CASSPLPVYEQYF
TRBV2	TRBJ1-2	-	-	TGTGCCAGCAGTGAGAATCGGAATAACTATGGCTACACCTTC	CASSENRNNYGYTF
TRBV6-5	TRBJ1-1	-	TRBD1	TGTGCCAGCAGACCACCCGGGACAGAAAAGGCAGCTTTCTTT	CASRPPGTEKAAFF
TRBV7-2	TRBJ1-5	-	-	TGTGCCAGCAGCTTAAAGGGTCTAGGCAATCAGCCCCAGCATTTT	CASSLKGLGNQPQHF
TRBV28	TRBJ2-6	-	-	TGTGCCAGCAGTTTAACCCCCCGTGGAGCAGGCTGGGCCAACGTCCTGACTTTC	CASSLTPRGAGWANVLTF
TRBV27	TRBJ2-3	-	-	TGTGCCAGCCGACTATCGGGTATGGATACGCAGTATTTT	CASRLSGMDTQYF
TRBV19	TRBJ2-7	once	-	TGTGCCAGTAGTAACCAGGGTGGACACGAGCAGTACTTC	CASSNQGGHEQYF
TRBV28	TRBJ2-7	-	TRBD2	TGTGCCAGCAGTTTACAAGCGGGACTTACCGAGCAGTACTTC	CASSLQAGLTEQYF
TRBV5-4	TRBJ1-1	-	TRBD1	TGTGCCAGCAGCACAGGGGGGAACCCTGAAGCTTTCTTT	CASSTGGNPEAFF
TRBV19	TRBJ2-5	-	-	TGTGCCAGTAGTATAGAAGAGACCCAGTACTTC	CASSIEETQYF
TRBV19	TRBJ2-1	-	-	TGTGCCAGTAGTATAATTGGGGTGAATGAGCAGTTCTTC	CASSIIGVNEQFF
TRBV7-8	TRBJ1-5	-	TRBD1	TGTGCCAGCAGCTCGACGACAGGGGGCCTGTGGAATCAGCCCCAGCATTTT	CASSSTTGGLWNQPQHF
TRBV10-3	TRBJ2-7	-	TRBD1	TGTGCCATCAGTGACGACAGGGGTGTCTACGAGCAGTACTTC	CAISDDRGVYEQYF
TRBV29-1	TRBJ2-7	-	-	TGCAGCGTGAAACAGGGAAACGAGCAGTACTTC	CSVKQGNEQYF
TRBV9	TRBJ1-1	-	-	TGTGCCAGCAACCGGGGCTTGAACACTGAAGCTTTCTTT	CASNRGLNTEAFF
TRBV19	TRBJ1-1	-	TRBD1	TGTGCCAGTAGTAACAGGGGGGGTGAAGCTTTCTTT	CASSNRGGEAFF
TRBV23-1	TRBJ2-1	-	TRBD1	TGCGCCAGCAGCCCGACAGGGAAGGATGAGCAGTTCTTC	CASSPTGKDEQFF
TRBV11-1	TRBJ2-1	-	TRBD2	TGTGCCAGCAGCTTAGGGAATAGCGGGAGCTCCTACAATGAGCAGTTCTTC	CASSLGNSGSSYNEQFF
TRBV5-1	TRBJ1-2	-	TRBD1	TGCGCCAGCAGCTTGGACAGGGGCCGATGGGGCTACACCTTC	CASSLDRGRWGYTF
TRBV7-8	TRBJ2-7	-	-	TGTGCCAGCAGCTTAGGGTTAGAGGGGGACTCCTACGAGCAGTACTTC	CASSLGLEGDSYEQYF